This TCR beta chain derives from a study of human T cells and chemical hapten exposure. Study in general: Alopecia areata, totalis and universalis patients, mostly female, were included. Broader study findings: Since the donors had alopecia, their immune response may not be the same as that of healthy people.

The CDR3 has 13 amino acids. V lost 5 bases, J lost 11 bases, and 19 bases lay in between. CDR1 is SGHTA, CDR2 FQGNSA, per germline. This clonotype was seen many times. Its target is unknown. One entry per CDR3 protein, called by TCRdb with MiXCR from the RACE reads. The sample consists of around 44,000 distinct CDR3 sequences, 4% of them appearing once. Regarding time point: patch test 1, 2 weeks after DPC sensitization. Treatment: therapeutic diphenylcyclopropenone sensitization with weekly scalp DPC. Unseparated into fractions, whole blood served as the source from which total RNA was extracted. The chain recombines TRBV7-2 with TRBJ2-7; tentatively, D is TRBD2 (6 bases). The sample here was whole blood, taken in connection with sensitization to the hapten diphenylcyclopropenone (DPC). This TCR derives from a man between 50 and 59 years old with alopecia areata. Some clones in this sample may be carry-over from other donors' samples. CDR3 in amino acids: CASSVNNGGTEYF. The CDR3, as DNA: TGTGCCAGCAGCGTAAATAATGGGGGGACTGAGTACTTC.